Following are 17 T cell receptor beta chains from one sample sequenced in a study of identifying expanded T cells in peripheral blood. Assay: immunoSEQ multiplex PCR; the TCRdb copy retains only in-frame clones and omits some. The data show about 100,000 clones, with approximately 88% seen just once and roughly 6% held by the top ten. The sequenced sample consisted of blood. All receptors derive from a person aged 18 to 75 in good health.

The rearrangement joins TRBV19 to TRBJ1-5, with a tentative D call TRBD1 (5 bases). Germline-derived CDR1 and CDR2 are LNHDA and SQIVND (reference sequence). The CDR3 sequence is 13 residues long. V shed 5 bases and J shed 4 bases, with 9 bases lying between them. The CDR3, as DNA: TGTGCCAGTAGTCCAGGGTTAAATCAGCCCCAGCATTTT. Protein: CASSPGLNQPQHF. Based on the CDR3 plus reference TRBV19 and TRBJ1-5, the full variable domain is DGGITQSPKYLFRKEGQNVTLSCEQNLNHDAMYWYRQDPGQGLRLIYYSQIVNDFQKGDIAEGYSVSREKKESFPLTVTSAQKNPTAFYLCASSPGLNQPQHFGDGTRLSIL.

This rearrangement joins TRBV2 to TRBJ2-1, with TRBD2 as a possible D gene (7 bases). Trimming removed 2 bases at V and 7 bases at J, with 18 bases between. The CDR3 loop spans 16 amino acids. Looked up from germline, CDR1 is SNHLY and CDR2 is FYNNEI. CDR3 amino acids: CASSEWEAGAENEQFF. CDR3 in DNA: TGTGCCAGCAGTGAATGGGAGGCGGGGGCGGAAAATGAGCAGTTCTTC.

This clone was detected only once. V gene TRBV5-1 combines with J gene TRBJ2-1, with 8 nucleotides matching TRBD2. V shed 2 bases and J 4 bases; nucleotides not matched to a gene: 5. CDR1 and CDR2 from the germline V gene are SGHRS and YFSETQ. CDR3 size: 15 residues. The CDR3 DNA follows: TGCGCCAGCAGCTTCGCAGCGGGGGCGTACAATGAGCAGTTCTTC. This encodes CASSFAAGAYNEQFF.

The chain has TRBV2 and TRBJ1-1; 7 nucleotides match TRBD1. Germline V gene sequence: CDR1 SNHLY, CDR2 FYNNEI. V was pared by 6 bases and J by 0 bases, with 4 bases of the junction left unmatched. This CDR3 comprises 14 residues. Here the CDR3 DNA reads TGTGCCAGCAGGGGACAGCTCATGAACACTGAAGCTTTCTTT. Amino acids: CASRGQLMNTEAFF.

The chain employs TRBV18 and TRBJ2-2, with D tentatively TRBD1 (6 bases). V lost 4 bases and J 6 bases, leaving 12 bases between the germline ends. Per the germline V gene, CDR1 is KGHSH and CDR2 is LQKENI. This CDR3 has 14 residues. CDR3 nucleotide sequence: TGTGCCAGCTCACGACAGGCAAGGGCCGGGGAGCTGTTTTTT. Translating gives CASSRQARAGELFF.

The chain recombines TRBV4-3 with TRBJ1-2, with D hard to call. The CDR3 is 16 residues long. Germline values: CDR1 LGHNA, CDR2 YSLEER. The V end was cut by 0 bases, the J end by 4 bases, with 15 bases between. In DNA, the CDR3 is TGCGCCAGCAGCCAAGAGTGGCCGCGCGTAAGCTATGGCTACACCTTC. Translation gives CASSQEWPRVSYGYTF.

This chain uses TRBV7-9 with TRBJ1-3; D not resolved. The germline V gene has CDR1 SEHNR and CDR2 FQNEAQ (reference sequence). The V end lost 4 bases, the J end lost 2 bases, and 15 bases lay between the germline ends. The CDR3 is made up of 16 amino acids. CDR3: CASSSGRRLTGNTIYF. In DNA, the CDR3 is TGTGCCAGCAGCTCCGGCCGACGCTTGACTGGAAACACCATATATTTT.

V usage is TRBV19 and J usage is TRBJ1-5; the D is unclear. Trimming removed 3 bases from V and 0 bases from J, with 9 bases in between. The CDR3 length is 15 residues. Germline CDR1 reads LNHDA; CDR2 reads SQIVND (reference sequence). The CDR3 nucleotides read TGTGCCAGTAGTATCCTAGATATTAGCAATCAGCCCCAGCATTTT. Translating it yields CASSILDISNQPQHF.

This clone has a single count. The CDR3 loop is CASSQEGGYEQYF. In nucleotides, the CDR3 is TGCGCCAGCAGCCAAGAAGGGGGTTACGAGCAGTACTTC. This chain connects TRBV4-3 to TRBJ2-7, with D possibly matching TRBD1 (6 bases). This CDR3 has 13 residues. CDR1 LGHNA and CDR2 YSLEER come from the germline V gene. The V and J ends lost 0 bases and 4 bases respectively, with 7 bases between them.

This clone was picked up one time. The chain employs TRBV19 and TRBJ1-2, with D perhaps matching TRBD1 (6 bases). The CDR3 runs to 14 residues. Deletions cut 3 bases from V and 4 bases from J, with 12 bases between. Germline V gene sequence: CDR1 LNHDA, CDR2 SQIVND (reference sequence). The CDR3 region is CASSMAGVGYGYTF. The CDR3 DNA sequence: TGTGCCAGTAGTATGGCAGGGGTCGGCTATGGCTACACCTTC.

The chain recombines TRBV30 with TRBJ1-2; no clear D gene. The CDR3 consists of 14 residues. V lost 0 bases and J lost 4, with 12 bases in between. In germline, CDR1 is GTSNPN, CDR2 SVGIG (reference sequence). The chain's CDR3 is CAWSVMDSRYGYTF. Here the CDR3 DNA reads TGTGCCTGGAGTGTCATGGATTCTCGCTATGGCTACACCTTC.

The table lists this clone with a count of one. The V and J genes are TRBV5-6 and TRBJ1-1; D might be TRBD1 (5 bases). Trimming removed 4 bases from V and 3 bases from J, with 16 bases in between. Per germline, CDR1 SGHDT and CDR2 YYEEEE. The CDR3 loop spans 15 amino acids. CDR3 residues: CASSELRGVDTEAFF. In DNA form, the CDR3 reads TGTGCCAGCAGCGAACTTCGGGGGGTGGACACTGAAGCTTTCTTT.

This sequence joins TRBV5-4 and TRBJ1-2; tentatively, D is TRBD1 (6 bases). Germline V gene data show CDR1 as SGHNT and CDR2 as YYREEE (reference sequence). There are 16 residues in the CDR3. V was shortened by 0 bases and J by 4 bases, with 16 bases between the two germline ends. This chain's CDR3 is CASSLAGTGTSYGYTF. CDR3 nucleotides: TGTGCCAGCAGCTTGGCCGGTACAGGGACAAGCTATGGCTACACCTTC.

V is TRBV9 and J is TRBJ2-1; weak D call: TRBD1 (5 bases). This CDR3 is 14 amino acids long. Trimming removed 4 bases from V and 10 bases from J, with 18 bases in between. CDR1 is SGDLS, CDR2 YYNGEE, per germline. CDR3 residues: CASSSKFGAQEQFF. The CDR3 bases are TGTGCCAGCAGCTCCAAGTTTGGGGCTCAAGAGCAGTTCTTC.

The V and J genes are TRBV5-5 and TRBJ2-6; D is unresolved. Germline assignment: CDR1 SGHKS and CDR2 YYEKEE (reference sequence). V shed 4 bases and J shed 0 bases, with 5 bases lying between them. The CDR3 length is 14 residues. Here the CDR3 DNA reads TGTGCCAGCAGCCGCAACTCTGGGGCCAACGTCCTGACTTTC. Translating it yields CASSRNSGANVLTF.

This clone was recorded only once. CDR3 residues: CASSDVDGSTQYF. Here the CDR3 DNA reads TGCGCCAGCAGCGACGTGGACGGCTCGACGCAGTATTTT. V gene TRBV5-1 combines with J gene TRBJ2-3; no definite D call. The CDR3 length is 13 residues. CDR1 SGHRS and CDR2 YFSETQ come from the germline V gene. V was cut by 4 bases and J by 9 bases, with 15 bases left in between.

The chain combines TRBV2 with TRBJ2-5; D call uncertain. Germline CDR1 reads SNHLY; CDR2 reads FYNNEI. The CDR3 covers 14 residues. Trimming left V 4 bases short and J 4 bases short, with 13 bases between. The CDR3 reads CASSGTRPTETQYF. In DNA form, the CDR3 reads TGTGCCAGCAGTGGGACCCGACCTACAGAGACCCAGTACTTC.